This TCR beta chain appears in the sequencing data of a study of blood T cell repertoires in COVID-19. As processed by the authors: For nucleated cells, counts were estimated from reference gene primer amplification. Here immunoSEQ multiplex PCR was the method, and the copy in TCRdb shows in-frame clones only, minus some. V, J and clone size were drawn from that table, and D and trimming were deduced from the DNA. The sample includes around 230,000 clones, about 85% of them seen just once. Germline V CDR1 and CDR2: SGHRS, YFSETQ. The CDR3 contains 15 residues. V was pared by 4 bases and J by 3 bases, with 13 bases between.

Sequencing was performed on PBMCs or T cells enriched from blood (not recorded which). This chain joins TRBV5-1 and TRBJ2-2; D possibly corresponds to TRBD1 (7 bases). This clonotype was obtained from a woman aged 25 to 39 who had recovered from COVID-19. The CDR3 loop reads CASSAGQTYTGELFF. The CDR3 DNA reads as TGCGCCAGCAGCGCGGGACAGACATACACCGGGGAGCTGTTTTTT.